This section outlines one TCR beta chain sequence together with its context. Germline CDR1 is SGHAT and CDR2 is FQNNGV. The CDR3 loop spans 13 amino acids. The V end lost 5 bases, the J end lost 0 bases, and 6 bases lay between the germline ends. The sample comes from a study of blood T cell repertoires in COVID-19. About the study: Some COVID-19 samples were acute and others convalescent; all came from the United States, Italy and Spain. Sample material is recorded as cDNA or gDNA derived from T cells, B-cell-depleted T cells, or PBMCs.

In the authors' methods: How many nucleated cells were present was estimated from reference gene primer amplification. The repertoire was sequenced with immunoSEQ multiplex PCR; TCRdb's copy has only in-frame clones and lacks some. V, J and clone size are those of that table, while D and trimming were read from the DNA. The table lists over 90,000 clones, 75% to 90% of them singletons. The sequenced sample was peripheral blood. The rearrangement links TRBV11-2 to TRBJ2-3; D is undetermined. This sequence originates from an elderly man with acute or convalescent COVID-19. The CDR3 spells CASSATSTDTQYF. DNA for the CDR3: TGTGCCAGCAGCGCAACTAGCACAGATACGCAGTATTTT.